A selection of T cell receptor beta chains follows, all from one sample in a study of T-cell reconstitution after alpha-beta-depleted transplantation in children. Each CDR3 protein gets one entry after TCRdb re-called the PCR reads with MiXCR. The sample records under 400,000 distinct CDR3 sequences, about a quarter being singletons. Sequenced material: PBMCs, mostly from graft donor cells, taken 180 days after TCRalphabeta/CD19-depleted stem cell transplant. Source of these receptors: a male patient younger than 18 who had a stem cell transplant for acute lymphoblastic leukemia, so the T cells may come from the graft donor. The CDR3 runs from the conserved cysteine through the conserved F or W. Each record gives: D gene, clone size, V gene, J gene, CDR3 DNA, CDR3 protein. D genes are given only for firm matches. Clone size, where shown, is once, few, many, or a class for clones that have expanded.

D: .; size: .; V: TRBV5-1; J: TRBJ2-3; DNA: TGCGCCAGCAGCTTGGTAGGGGTTAGCGGAGGGGAAGCAGATACGCAGTATTTT; CDR3: CASSLVGVSGGEADTQYF
D: .; size: few; V: TRBV4-1; J: TRBJ2-3; DNA: TGCGCCAGCAGCGACGGACACTCTAGCACAGATACGCAGTATTTT; CDR3: CASSDGHSSTDTQYF
D: .; size: .; V: TRBV29-1; J: TRBJ2-2; DNA: TGCAGCGTTGAGTCCACCGGGGAGCTGTCTTTT; CDR3: CSVESTGELSF
D: TRBD2; size: .; V: TRBV11-2; J: TRBJ2-1; DNA: TGTGCCAGCAGCGAGACTAGCGGGACGTACAATGAGCAGTTCTTC; CDR3: CASSETSGTYNEQFF
D: TRBD1; size: .; V: TRBV5-1; J: TRBJ2-1; DNA: TGCGCCAGCAGCTTGGTGTGGACAGGGGCTTACAATGAGCAGTTCTTC; CDR3: CASSLVWTGAYNEQFF
D: .; size: few; V: TRBV7-9; J: TRBJ1-6; DNA: TGTGCCAGCAGCTTAGCCGGACCGCATTCACCCCTCCACTTT; CDR3: CASSLAGPHSPLHF
D: TRBD1; size: few; V: TRBV7-2; J: TRBJ2-7; DNA: TGTGCCAGCAGCTTAAGTCGCGCCGGACAGGGATCCGACGAGCAGTACTTC; CDR3: CASSLSRAGQGSDEQYF
D: .; size: .; V: TRBV2; J: TRBJ2-2; DNA: TGTGCCAGCAGTGAAAGGTCTTTCACCGGGGAGCTGTTTTTT; CDR3: CASSERSFTGELFF
D: .; size: .; V: TRBV9; J: TRBJ2-1; DNA: TGTGCCAGCAGCGCCCTTACCTTGAGCTCCTACAATGAGCAGTTCTTC; CDR3: CASSALTLSSYNEQFF
D: .; size: few; V: TRBV7-8; J: TRBJ2-1; DNA: TGTGCCAGCAGCTTGGGCCCGGGGGACAATGAGCAGTTCTTC; CDR3: CASSLGPGDNEQFF
D: TRBD1; size: many; V: TRBV5-1; J: TRBJ1-5; DNA: TGCGCCAGCAGCGTGGACGACAGGGGGCATCAGCCCCAGCATTTT; CDR3: CASSVDDRGHQPQHF
D: TRBD2; size: few; V: TRBV10-1; J: TRBJ2-7; DNA: TGCGCCAGCAGGGGGACTAGCGGGAACTACGAGCAGTACTTC; CDR3: CASRGTSGNYEQYF
D: TRBD2; size: .; V: TRBV5-1; J: TRBJ2-1; DNA: TGCGCCAGCACACGGACTAGCGGGTTATCCTACAATGAGCAGTTCTTC; CDR3: CASTRTSGLSYNEQFF
D: .; size: few; V: TRBV6-1; J: TRBJ1-5; DNA: TGTGCCAGCATGATGTCAGGGGTATCTGGTCAGCCCCAGCATTTT; CDR3: CASMMSGVSGQPQHF
D: TRBD2; size: .; V: TRBV7-8; J: TRBJ2-1; DNA: TGTGCCAGCAGCTTCCTAGCGGGCACCCTCTTCAATGAGCAGTTCTTC; CDR3: CASSFLAGTLFNEQFF
D: TRBD2; size: .; V: TRBV5-5; J: TRBJ2-1; DNA: TGTGCCAGCAGCTTGGTGGGACTAGCGGCCAATGAGCAGTTCTTC; CDR3: CASSLVGLAANEQFF
D: TRBD2; size: .; V: TRBV7-3; J: TRBJ2-7; DNA: TGTGCCAGCAGCTTAATTGCCCAGCGGGAGTACGAGCAGTACTTC; CDR3: CASSLIAQREYEQYF
D: TRBD1; size: .; V: TRBV7-2; J: TRBJ2-7; DNA: TGTGCCAGCACCATCAGGACAGGGAGTCACCACGAGCAGTACTTC; CDR3: CASTIRTGSHHEQYF
D: TRBD2; size: .; V: TRBV7-6; J: TRBJ2-7; DNA: TGTGCCAGCAGCTTAGATAGCGGGAGGCGCGAGCAGTACTTC; CDR3: CASSLDSGRREQYF
D: TRBD2; size: .; V: TRBV12-3/TRBV12-4; J: TRBJ2-3; DNA: TGTGCCAGCAGACCTAGGACTAGCGGGAGGGCAGATACGCAGTATTTT; CDR3: CASRPRTSGRADTQYF
D: .; size: .; V: TRBV6-5; J: TRBJ1-2; DNA: TGTGCCAGCAGTTACGGCGGGGGAGGGAGATATGGCTACACCTTC; CDR3: CASSYGGGGRYGYTF
D: TRBD1; size: .; V: TRBV18; J: TRBJ1-3; DNA: TGTGCCAGCTCGCCAGACAGGGGGCTCGGAAACACCACATATTTT; CDR3: CASSPDRGLGNTTYF
D: .; size: once; V: TRBV7-8; J: TRBJ2-1; DNA: TGTGCCAGCACCTTACGGGCACCCTACAATGAGCAGTTCTTC; CDR3: CASTLRAPYNEQFF
D: .; size: few; V: TRBV11-2; J: TRBJ2-2; DNA: TGTGCCAGCAGCTTATCGCAGAACACCGGGGAGCTGTTTTTT; CDR3: CASSLSQNTGELFF
D: TRBD2; size: .; V: TRBV10-1; J: TRBJ2-3; DNA: TGCGCCAGCAGTGACGGACTAGCGGCCACAGATACGCAGTATTTT; CDR3: CASSDGLAATDTQYF
D: TRBD1; size: .; V: TRBV6-1; J: TRBJ1-2; DNA: TGTGCCAGCAGTCAGGACAGGGGGCGGGCAGGCTACACCTTC; CDR3: CASSQDRGRAGYTF
D: .; size: .; V: TRBV25-1; J: TRBJ2-5; DNA: TGTGCCAGCAGTGATCGGGCCCAAGAGACCCAGTACTTC; CDR3: CASSDRAQETQYF
D: TRBD2; size: .; V: TRBV9; J: TRBJ2-1; DNA: TGTGCCAGCAGCCTCCCGGGTAGCGGGGACAATGAGCAGTTCTTC; CDR3: CASSLPGSGDNEQFF
D: TRBD1; size: .; V: TRBV7-9; J: TRBJ1-4; DNA: TGTGCCAGCAGCAACCCGGGACAGGGGGTAGAAAAACTGTTTTTT; CDR3: CASSNPGQGVEKLFF
D: .; size: many; V: TRBV7-9; J: TRBJ1-5; DNA: TGTGCCAGCAGCTCCGCCAGAGCCGTAGATCAGCCCCAGCATTTT; CDR3: CASSSARAVDQPQHF
D: TRBD2; size: few; V: TRBV6-5; J: TRBJ2-1; DNA: TGTGCCAGCAGTTACGGTAGTCTAGCGGGAAACGAAGAATCGTTCTTC; CDR3: CASSYGSLAGNEESFF
D: .; size: few; V: TRBV3-1; J: TRBJ1-6; DNA: TGTGCCAGCAGCCCAATGATAGGACAGACGAATTCACCCCTCCACTTT; CDR3: CASSPMIGQTNSPLHF
D: TRBD2; size: few; V: TRBV12-3/TRBV12-4; J: TRBJ2-3; DNA: TGTGCCAGCAGTTCAAGCGGGAGGGCCCAAGATACGCAGTATTTT; CDR3: CASSSSGRAQDTQYF
D: TRBD1; size: few; V: TRBV27; J: TRBJ1-2; DNA: TGTGCCAGCAGTTTAGCCACAGGGGGCCGGAGTGGCTACACCTTC; CDR3: CASSLATGGRSGYTF
D: .; size: .; V: TRBV5-5; J: TRBJ2-5; DNA: TGTGCCAGCAGATTGGGGTTATCGGCCAGTCCAGAGACCCAGTACTTC; CDR3: CASRLGLSASPETQYF
D: TRBD2; size: few; V: TRBV20-1; J: TRBJ2-1; DNA: TGCAGTGCCCGGACTAGCGGGAACCACAATGAGCAGTTCTTC; CDR3: CSARTSGNHNEQFF
D: TRBD2; size: .; V: TRBV27; J: TRBJ2-7; DNA: TGTGCCAGCAGTTTGTTACTAGCGGGAGAAGGCGAGCAGTACTTC; CDR3: CASSLLLAGEGEQYF
D: TRBD1; size: .; V: TRBV7-2; J: TRBJ1-1; DNA: TGTGCCAGCAGCGTGACCCAGGGGGTAGGGACTGAAGCTTTCTTT; CDR3: CASSVTQGVGTEAFF
D: .; size: .; V: TRBV5-1; J: TRBJ1-3; DNA: TGCGCCAGCAGCTTGGCCAAGGGCTCTGGAAACACCATATATTTT; CDR3: CASSLAKGSGNTIYF
D: TRBD2; size: few; V: TRBV5-1; J: TRBJ2-3; DNA: TGCGCCAGCAGCTCCCCCCCTACCGCGGGAGGGCCGTATACGCAGTATTTT; CDR3: CASSSPPTAGGPYTQYF
D: .; size: few; V: TRBV28; J: TRBJ2-2; DNA: TGTGCCAGCAGTGCGCAACCGGGACTCCTATTGGGGGAGCTGTTTTTT; CDR3: CASSAQPGLLLGELFF
D: TRBD2; size: once; V: TRBV27; J: TRBJ2-7; DNA: TGTGCCAGCAGTTTATCACTCTCGGCTAGCGGGAGCTACGAGCAGTACTTC; CDR3: CASSLSLSASGSYEQYF
D: .; size: few; V: TRBV10-3; J: TRBJ1-6; DNA: TGTGCCATCGCCGGGTTGTTTTCACCCCTCCACTTT; CDR3: CAIAGLFSPLHF
D: .; size: .; V: TRBV19; J: TRBJ2-7; DNA: TGTGCCAGCTGTTCGGCCAGGGGCTTCGAGCAGTACTTC; CDR3: CASCSARGFEQYF
D: .; size: few; V: TRBV20-1; J: TRBJ2-5; DNA: TGCAGTGCTAGAGAGGGCGGGAAGACAGAAGAGACCCAGTACTTC; CDR3: CSAREGGKTEETQYF
D: TRBD1; size: few; V: TRBV7-8; J: TRBJ2-7; DNA: TGTGCCAGCACCCCGGACAGGGTTGAGTACTTC; CDR3: CASTPDRVEYF
D: .; size: .; V: TRBV3-1; J: TRBJ2-1; DNA: TGTGCCAGCAGCCAAGAGAATGGGTTCGATGAGCAGTTCTTC; CDR3: CASSQENGFDEQFF
D: TRBD2; size: .; V: TRBV7-2; J: TRBJ2-1; DNA: TGTGCCAGCAGCTTTAGGACTAGCGGGGTATACAATGAGCAGTTCTTC; CDR3: CASSFRTSGVYNEQFF
D: .; size: few; V: TRBV7-3; J: TRBJ1-1; DNA: TGTGCCAGCAGTGATATGAACACTGAAGCTTTCTTT; CDR3: CASSDMNTEAFF
D: TRBD1; size: .; V: TRBV20-1; J: TRBJ1-2; DNA: TGCAGTGCTAGAGGAGGCGCGCAGGGGGGAGACTATGGCTACACCTTC; CDR3: CSARGGAQGGDYGYTF
D: TRBD2; size: .; V: TRBV5-1; J: TRBJ2-1; DNA: TGCGCCAGCAGCACCGGACTAGCGGCCTACAATGAGCAGTTCTTC; CDR3: CASSTGLAAYNEQFF
D: TRBD1; size: .; V: TRBV18; J: TRBJ2-2; DNA: TGTGCCAGCTCACCGCGACAGGGGAACACCGGGGAGCTGTTTTTT; CDR3: CASSPRQGNTGELFF
D: TRBD1; size: many; V: TRBV12-3/TRBV12-4; J: TRBJ2-4; DNA: TGTGCCAGCAGCGGACAGGGTGGGGGCATTCAGTACTTC; CDR3: CASSGQGGGIQYF
D: .; size: .; V: TRBV6-1; J: TRBJ1-5; DNA: TGTGCCAGCAGTGAAGCGGGGGGCGGCAATCAGCCCCAGCATTTT; CDR3: CASSEAGGGNQPQHF
D: .; size: .; V: TRBV7-9; J: TRBJ2-5; DNA: TGTGCCAGCAGCCCTATTATCGGCCAAGAGACCCAGTACTTC; CDR3: CASSPIIGQETQYF